Listed below are T cell receptor beta chains from one sample, sequenced in a study of blood T cell repertoires in COVID-19. The data were produced by immunoSEQ multiplex PCR, yet TCRdb's version contains in-frame clones alone and is incomplete. The table shows hundreds of thousands of clones, with 80% to 90% occurring only once. The sequencing input was peripheral blood. All receptors come from a woman between 25 and 40 years old with active or convalescent COVID-19. CDR3s include the opening cysteine and the closing phenylalanine or tryptophan. D genes are given only for firm matches. Not every row has a clone size; where given, it reads once, few, many or a size class.

clone_size,d_call,j_call,v_call,cdr3_nt,cdr3_aa
NA,TRBD1,TRBJ1-1,TRBV30,TGTGCCTGGAGTATAGGACAGGGAACGGGTGAAGCTTTCTTT,CAWSIGQGTGEAFF
NA,TRBD1,TRBJ2-7,TRBV28,TGTGCCAGCAGTTTCACATGGGGGACAGGGAACTACGAGCAGTACTTC,CASSFTWGTGNYEQYF
NA,NA,TRBJ1-6,TRBV6-5,TGTGCCAGCAGGGCCGACAGTCTCCCCTCACCCCTCCACTTT,CASRADSLPSPLHF
once,NA,TRBJ2-1,TRBV3-1/TRBV3-2,TGTGCCAGCAGCCAAGGTGGCAGGGGGGTCCTGGAGTTCTTC,CASSQGGRGVLEFF
NA,NA,TRBJ1-5,TRBV19,TGTGCCAGTAGTATAGTGGCAGATTATAGCAATCAGCCCCAGCATTTT,CASSIVADYSNQPQHF
NA,NA,TRBJ1-1,TRBV19,TGTGCCAGTAGGACAGGTATGAACACTGAAGCTTTCTTT,CASRTGMNTEAFF
NA,NA,TRBJ1-4,TRBV7-8,TGTGCCAGCAGCTTAGATGGCAGACTGGAAGAAAAACTGTTTTTT,CASSLDGRLEEKLFF
NA,NA,TRBJ2-2,TRBV2,TGTGCCAGGCAGGAATCCGAGAAGGTTCCCGGGGAGCTGTTTTTT,CARQESEKVPGELFF
NA,NA,TRBJ2-5,TRBV6-2/TRBV6-3,TGTGCCAGCAGTTACCTACGCCAGGGGACTACGGAGACCCAGTACTTC,CASSYLRQGTTETQYF
NA,NA,TRBJ2-2,TRBV27,TGTGCCACCCAGGGATTAGTGAACACCGGGGAGCTGTTTTTT,CATQGLVNTGELFF
NA,NA,TRBJ1-6,TRBV5-1,TGCGCCAGCAGCTTGGCTGTATCGGATTCACCCCTCCACTTT,CASSLAVSDSPLHF
NA,TRBD1,TRBJ1-1,TRBV12-3/TRBV12-4,TGTGCCAGCAGCCCGACAGGGGTACGAGCAGCTTTCTTT,CASSPTGVRAAFF
NA,NA,TRBJ1-2,TRBV6-1,TGTGCCAGCAGTGACAGGGGAGGGAGGGGCTACACCTTC,CASSDRGGRGYTF
NA,NA,TRBJ1-1,TRBV4-1,TGCGCCAGCAGCCAAGTTTGGGACATGAACACTGAAGCTTTCTTT,CASSQVWDMNTEAFF
NA,TRBD2,TRBJ2-2,TRBV19,TGTGCCAGTAGGGGAAAGCGGGAGTTCTTGAACACCGGGGAGCTGTTTTTT,CASRGKREFLNTGELFF
NA,TRBD1,TRBJ1-5,TRBV19,TGTGCCAGTAGTCTAGGGACCACGGCAGGGGACAGGCAGCCCCAGCATTTT,CASSLGTTAGDRQPQHF
NA,TRBD1,TRBJ1-1,TRBV7-2,TGTGCCAGCAGCTTACCCACCAGCCGGGACAGGGTATTAAACACTGAAGCTTTCTTT,CASSLPTSRDRVLNTEAFF
NA,TRBD2,TRBJ2-1,TRBV5-6,TGTGCCAGCAGCTTACTAGCGGGAGACGATGAGCAGTTCTTC,CASSLLAGDDEQFF
few,NA,TRBJ2-7,TRBV27,TGTGCCAGCGCCCCCGGGTCTACCTACGAGCAGTACTTC,CASAPGSTYEQYF
NA,NA,TRBJ2-1,TRBV4-1,TGCGCCAGCAGCCAAGATAGGGCGGGATGGGATGAGCAGTTCTTC,CASSQDRAGWDEQFF
NA,TRBD1,TRBJ2-1,TRBV5-1,TGCGCCAGCAGCTGGACAGGGGTCGACAATGAGCAGTTCTTC,CASSWTGVDNEQFF
NA,NA,TRBJ1-3,TRBV4-1,TGCGCCAGCAGCCAAGAAGGTTGGAGAGGTGGAAACACCATATATTTT,CASSQEGWRGGNTIYF
NA,TRBD1,TRBJ1-6,TRBV19,TGTGCCAGTAGTTTAACCAGGGGGAATTCACCCCTCCACTTT,CASSLTRGNSPLHF
NA,NA,TRBJ1-1,TRBV6-1,TGTGCCAGCAGTGAACGGGGACAGAACACTGAAGCTTTCTTT,CASSERGQNTEAFF
NA,NA,TRBJ1-1,TRBV7-9,TGTGCCAGCAGCCCTAGCCTGGACAGTGAAGCTTTCTTT,CASSPSLDSEAFF
NA,NA,TRBJ2-1,TRBV2,TGTGCCAGCAGGGGACTGCACAATGAGCAGTTCTTC,CASRGLHNEQFF
NA,TRBD1,TRBJ1-2,TRBV7-6,TGTGCCAGCAGCCCCGGGACAGTTTACGGCTACACCTTC,CASSPGTVYGYTF
NA,NA,TRBJ2-7,TRBV29-1,TGCAGCGTTCCGGGACATTTATCCTACGAGCAGTACTTC,CSVPGHLSYEQYF
NA,TRBD1,TRBJ2-1,TRBV27,TGTGCCAGCAGCCCGGGACAGGTCCCCAATGAGCAGTTCTTC,CASSPGQVPNEQFF
NA,NA,TRBJ1-1,TRBV5-1,TGCGCCAGCAGCTTCAGGGTGAACACTGAAGCTTTCTTT,CASSFRVNTEAFF
NA,TRBD1,TRBJ1-2,TRBV10-2,TGCGCCAGCAGTGAGTCGAGACAGGGGTTTAACTATGGCTACACCTTC,CASSESRQGFNYGYTF
NA,TRBD2,TRBJ2-2,TRBV11-3,TGTGCCAGCAGCTTAAGGGTAGCGGGAGGGCCCTTTGCCGGGGAGCTGTTTTTT,CASSLRVAGGPFAGELFF
NA,TRBD2,TRBJ2-7,TRBV29-1,TGCAGCGGATGGTCCCTGCGGGGGGGAACCTACGAGCAGTACTTC,CSGWSLRGGTYEQYF
NA,TRBD1,TRBJ1-2,TRBV29-1,TGCAGCGGATACAGGGGGATCTATGGCTACACCTTC,CSGYRGIYGYTF
NA,NA,TRBJ2-3,TRBV25-1,TGTGCCAGCAGTGAATTTATGGCTAGCACAGATACGCAGTATTTT,CASSEFMASTDTQYF
NA,TRBD2,TRBJ2-1,TRBV5-1,TGCGCCAGCAGTGTCAGCGGGGGCCTTTACAATGAGCAGTTCTTC,CASSVSGGLYNEQFF
NA,NA,TRBJ1-1,TRBV7-9,TGTGCCAGCAGCTTAGCCCAGGGGTGGGACACTGAAGCTTTCTTT,CASSLAQGWDTEAFF
NA,NA,TRBJ2-1,TRBV5-6,TGTGCCAGCAGTGTGCGGTCGCGGGGCCTATACAATGAGCAGTTCTTC,CASSVRSRGLYNEQFF
NA,NA,TRBJ1-6,TRBV27,TGTGCCAGCAGTTTCGACAGATACAATTCACCCCTCCACTTT,CASSFDRYNSPLHF
NA,NA,TRBJ2-5,TRBV5-6,TGTGCCAGCAGCTTGATTAACGGCGGGGAAGAGACCCAGTACTTC,CASSLINGGEETQYF